This T cell receptor beta chain comes out of a study of T cell responses to AZD1222 COVID-19 vaccine. The study's findings and limits: Spike-specific TCR breadth and depth went up after people got two AZD1222 doses.

Assay: immunoSEQ multiplex PCR; the TCRdb copy retains only in-frame clones and omits some. Of 130,000 or so clones listed, around 84% are singletons. Details on this clone: Its antigen is undetermined.

The CDR3 contains 16 residues. V was clipped by 5 bases and J by 4 bases, with 17 bases between them. CDR1 is SGHTA and CDR2 is FQGTGA in the germline V gene. The specimen was peripheral blood, collected on day 0 of AZD1222 vaccination. This rearrangement joins TRBV7-3 to TRBJ2-2, with D maybe TRBD2 (5 bases). This clonotype originated in an adult in good health. The CDR3 protein is CASSDPAGVRTGELFF. For the CDR3, the DNA is TGTGCCAGCAGCGACCCCGCGGGCGTACGCACCGGGGAGCTGTTTTTT.